The sequence of this T cell receptor beta chain was determined in a study of control samples from healthy donors and cancer patients. Generated by immunoSEQ multiplex PCR, the TCRdb table keeps only in-frame clones and is missing some. The repertoire includes about 110,000 clones, more than 75% of them detected once, and approximately 3.7% sits in the top ten. This clone was found once. The V segment lost 1 base and the J segment 2 bases; nucleotides outside the gene matches: 11. The V gene's germline CDR1 is SGHDT and CDR2 YYEEEE. This CDR3 spans 17 amino acids. The sample was PBMCs. The receptor was derived from a woman aged 55-69 years with lung cancer. The chain couples TRBV5-6 to TRBJ2-7; 8 nucleotides agree with TRBD2. Here the CDR3 reads CASSLRTASGHPYEQYF. CDR3 coding DNA: TGTGCCAGCAGCTTGCGAACGGCTAGCGGGCACCCCTACGAGCAGTACTTC. Drawing the rest from reference TRBV5-6 and TRBJ2-7, the complete variable domain is DAGVTQSPTHLIKTRGQQVTLRCSPKSGHDTVSWYQQALGQGPQFIFQYYEEEERQRGNFPDRFSGHQFPNYSSELNVNALLLGDSALYLCASSLRTASGHPYEQYFGPGTRLTVT.